This TCR beta chain was retrieved from a study of response to subunit inactivated influenza vaccine. This CDR3 is built from 15 residues. Germline assignment: CDR1 LGHNA and CDR2 YNFKEQ. With 0 bases clipped from V and 6 bases from J, the junction kept 2 bases outside the gene matches. TCRdb reprocessed the RT-PCR reads via MiXCR and lists one record per CDR3 protein. Of more than 700,000 distinct CDR3 sequences in the sample, 21% were seen once. V gene TRBV4-2 combines with J gene TRBJ1-6; 7 nucleotides line up with TRBD1. The receptor's source is a middle-aged man who received an inactivated influenza vaccine. The input for sequencing was PBMCs from blood, taken roughly 5 days after vaccination. The CDR3, as DNA: TGTGCCAGCAGCCAAGAGGACAGGACTAATTCACCCCTCCACTTT. This sequence encodes CASSQEDRTNSPLHF.